One and the same sample provided the 26 T cell receptor beta chains below, sequenced in a study of identical twins. TCRdb ran MiXCR on the 5' RACE reads and lists one entry per CDR3 protein. The data contain 1,800,000 or so distinct CDR3 sequences, 32% of them singletons. Sequencing was done on a sample of cord blood. These receptors all stem from a newborn girl in good health.

The chain couples TRBV18 to TRBJ2-7, with TRBD2 as a possible D gene (5 bases). V was pared by 0 bases and J by 0 bases, with 6 bases between. Germline CDR1 and CDR2: KGHSH and LQKENI. The CDR3 totals 14 residues. CDR3 nucleotides: TGTGCCAGCTCACCACCGGGAGTCTCCTACGAGCAGTACTTC. Translating gives CASSPPGVSYEQYF. Full variable domain (missing parts from reference TRBV18 and TRBJ2-7): NAGVMQNPRHLVRRRGQEARLRCSPMKGHSHVYWYRQLPEEGLKFMVYLQKENIIDESGMPKERFSAEFPKEGPSILRIQQVVRGDSAAYFCASSPPGVSYEQYFGPGTRLTVT.

J is TRBJ1-2 and V is TRBV28; no clear D. V shed 3 bases and J shed 4 bases, with 9 bases lying between them. Germline CDR1 reads MDHEN; CDR2 reads SYDVKM. The CDR3 has 13 residues. The CDR3 sequence: CASSFEAAYGYTF. In DNA, the CDR3 is TGTGCCAGCAGTTTTGAGGCAGCCTATGGCTACACCTTC.

This clonotype has only a few counts. The chain is built from TRBV25-1 and TRBJ2-1, with D possibly being TRBD1 (7 bases). Trimming took off 2 bases at V and 4 bases at J, with 15 bases between the two ends. The CDR3 runs 16 residues. Germline lookup yields CDR1 MGHDK and CDR2 SYGVNS. The CDR3 nucleotides read TGTGCCAGCAGTGAAAGGAACAGGGGAGGTTACAATGAGCAGTTCTTC. It specifies CASSERNRGGYNEQFF.

The J gene is TRBJ2-3, the V gene TRBV7-9; TRBD2 agrees at 13 bases. The V and J ends lost 1 base and 1 base, in that order; junction bases with no gene match: 8. Germline CDR1 SEHNR, CDR2 FQNEAQ (reference sequence). The CDR3 sequence is 19 residues long. Written as DNA, the CDR3 is TGTGCCAGCAGCTTAGGAAGGCGGACTAGCGGGAGAGGCACAGATACGCAGTATTTT. Protein sequence: CASSLGRRTSGRGTDTQYF.

This rearrangement joins TRBV7-9 to TRBJ2-1; D might be TRBD2 (6 bases). Per germline, CDR1 SEHNR and CDR2 FQNEAQ (reference sequence). CDR3 length equals 14 residues. Trimming removed 2 bases at V and 5 bases at J, with 10 bases between. This CDR3 reads CASSLSTSHNEQFF. The DNA for the CDR3 is TGTGCCAGCAGCTTATCAACTAGCCACAATGAGCAGTTCTTC.

V and J are TRBV29-1 and TRBJ1-2, with a weak D call TRBD1 (6 bases). Germline CDR1 and CDR2: SQVTM and ANQGSEA. The CDR3 runs 17 residues. Trimming cost V 1 base and J 3 bases, with 21 bases left between them. The CDR3 sequence: CSVEGRSGGRWDYGYTF. CDR3 sequence (DNA): TGCAGCGTTGAAGGTAGATCGGGGGGGCGATGGGACTATGGCTACACCTTC.

This clonotype has just a few counts. CDR3 DNA sequence: TGTGCCAGCAGCCAAGATGCGGGACTAGCGGCTTACGAGCAGTACTTC. Translated: CASSQDAGLAAYEQYF. V is TRBV3-1 and J is TRBJ2-7; 11 bases fit TRBD2. This CDR3 contains 16 residues. The V gene end was trimmed by 0 bases and the J gene end by 4 bases; junction bases not matched to a gene: 5. Germline CDR1 reads LGHDT; CDR2 reads YNNKEL (reference sequence).

The gene calls are TRBV11-2 and TRBJ1-4; D is perhaps TRBD1 (5 bases). CDR1 is SGHAT, CDR2 FQNNGV, per germline. The germline V and J ends were trimmed by 4 bases and 3 bases, with 9 bases remaining between them. The CDR3 loop spans 14 amino acids. Here the CDR3 DNA reads TGTGCCAGCAGCTCCCACAGGCCTAATGAAAAACTGTTTTTT. Translated: CASSSHRPNEKLFF.

This clonotype appeared a few times. This sequence joins TRBV10-2 and TRBJ2-7; perhaps TRBD1 as D (6 bases). This CDR3 is built from 14 residues. Germline V gene sequence: CDR1 WSHSY, CDR2 SAAADI. Trimming cost V 3 bases and J 2 bases, with 11 bases left between them. CDR3 nucleotide sequence: TGCGCCAGCAGTGAACAGACAGGTACCTACGAGCAGTACTTC. This encodes CASSEQTGTYEQYF.

The genes are TRBV20-1 and TRBJ2-1, with 8 bases aligning to TRBD1. From germline, CDR1 is DFQATT and CDR2 SNEGSKA (reference sequence). This CDR3 has 16 residues. Unmatched junction bases numbered 10, after V lost 3 bases and J lost 3 bases. In DNA form, the CDR3 reads TGCAGTGCTAGTGGCAGGGGGCCCGATTACTACAATGAGCAGTTCTTC. Residues: CSASGRGPDYYNEQFF.

This clonotype was detected a few times. At one end, the junction sequence differs from germline, possibly due to a read error. The chain employs TRBV7-7 and TRBJ1-4, with D possibly being TRBD1 (5 bases). The CDR3 is 14 amino acids. The germline gives CDR1 SSHAT, CDR2 FNYEAQ (reference sequence). In DNA form, the CDR3 reads TGTGCTAGCAGCTTAGTGAGGACAAATGAAAAACTGTTTTTT. This codes for CASSLVRTNEKLFF.

V gene TRBV7-2 combines with J gene TRBJ2-1; 9 nucleotides match TRBD1. The CDR3 has 14 residues. The V and J ends lost 1 base and 9 bases, in that order; junction bases with no gene match: 4. Germline loops: CDR1 SGHTA, CDR2 FQGNSA. The CDR3: CASSLGTGAVEQFF. The CDR3 DNA is TGTGCCAGCAGCTTAGGGACAGGGGCTGTTGAGCAGTTCTTC.

The chain is built from TRBV5-1 and TRBJ2-5; unclear D gene. The J call may be wrong; the DNA end is better matched by TRBJ2-7. The CDR3 extends over 16 amino acids. From germline, CDR1 is SGHRS and CDR2 YFSETQ. CDR3 nucleotides: TGCGCCAGCAGCCCCGGCCGTTGGGTGGGGTTTAGCGAGCAGTACTTC. Encoded protein: CASSPGRWVGFSEQYF.

The chain links TRBV20-1 to TRBJ2-1, with a tentative D call TRBD2 (6 bases). V was trimmed by 1 base and J by 0 bases, leaving 13 bases between them. Germline lookup yields CDR1 DFQATT and CDR2 SNEGSKA (reference sequence). The CDR3 totals 16 residues. CDR3 sequence: CSARVPGLLSYNEQFF. The CDR3, as DNA: TGCAGTGCTAGAGTACCGGGACTCCTCTCCTACAATGAGCAGTTCTTC.

CDR3 amino acids: CSARRTSGITDTQYF. The CDR3 region has the DNA TGCAGTGCTAGACGGACTAGCGGGATCACAGATACGCAGTATTTT. The chain links TRBV20-1 to TRBJ2-3, with 12 positions matching TRBD2. The junction had 2 bases not matched to a gene; V was cut back by 2 bases and J by 2 bases. CDR1 and CDR2 from the germline V gene are DFQATT and SNEGSKA (reference sequence). This CDR3 region has 15 residues.

This clonotype was counted at least ten times. CDR3 residues: CASSFISSYNEQFF. CDR3 DNA sequence: TGCGCCAGCAGCTTCATTAGCTCCTACAATGAGCAGTTCTTC. The V gene is TRBV5-1, the J gene TRBJ2-1; unclear D gene. CDR3 size: 14 residues. V was pared by 2 bases and J by 0 bases, with 6 bases between. CDR1 is SGHRS, CDR2 YFSETQ, per germline.

This clonotype has more than one count but fewer than ten. This rearrangement joins TRBV5-1 to TRBJ2-3; the D is unclear. The germline gives CDR1 SGHRS, CDR2 YFSETQ. This CDR3 region has 14 residues. Trimming pared 2 bases from V and 6 bases from J, leaving 13 bases between. The CDR3 spells CASSFRSAGDTQYF. The CDR3, as DNA: TGCGCCAGCAGCTTTAGGTCCGCAGGTGATACGCAGTATTTT.

This clonotype occurred a few times. This sequence joins TRBV27 and TRBJ2-7; TRBD2 matches 14 bases. The CDR3 length is 16 residues. The J segment lost 3 bases and the V segment lost 4 bases, leaving 5 bases of the junction unmatched. Germline values: CDR1 MNHEY, CDR2 SMNVEV (reference sequence). The chain's CDR3 is CASSSQTSGRVYEQYF. DNA for the CDR3: TGTGCCAGCAGTTCCCAGACTAGCGGGAGGGTCTACGAGCAGTACTTC.

This rearrangement joins TRBV20-1 to TRBJ2-3; D is possibly TRBD2 (6 bases). Trimming removed 7 bases from V and 2 bases from J, with 19 bases in between. The germline V gene has CDR1 DFQATT and CDR2 SNEGSKA (reference sequence). The CDR3 extends over 15 amino acids. This CDR3 is CSVPGLSTSTDTQYF. The CDR3 bases are TGCAGTGTTCCGGGACTCTCAACATCCACAGATACGCAGTATTTT.

The sample holds a few counts of this clonotype. The rearrangement uses TRBV28 and TRBJ2-1, with TRBD2 identical over 16 bases. This CDR3 is built from 18 residues. J gave up 4 bases and V 5 bases, and 8 bases lay outside the gene matches. Germline V gene sequence: CDR1 MDHEN, CDR2 SYDVKM. The CDR3 is CASSPLGTSGRGYNEQFF. Here the CDR3 DNA reads TGTGCCAGCAGTCCCCTCGGGACTAGCGGGAGGGGATACAATGAGCAGTTCTTC.

This clonotype has at least ten counts. The chain employs TRBV6-2 or TRBV6-3 and TRBJ1-2, with D hard to call. The length of the CDR3 is 14 residues. The V end lost 2 bases, the J end lost 4 bases, and 11 bases lay between the germline ends. CDR1 MNHEY and CDR2 SVGEGT come from the germline V gene. The CDR3 region is CASSYVAVPYGYTF. CDR3 DNA sequence: TGTGCCAGCAGTTACGTGGCTGTCCCCTATGGCTACACCTTC.

This sequence joins TRBV7-8 and TRBJ2-7; 7 nucleotides line up with TRBD2. The CDR3 runs 14 residues. In germline, CDR1 is SGHVS, CDR2 FQNEAQ. The V gene end was trimmed by 3 bases and the J gene end by 5 bases; junction bases not matched to a gene: 7. Written as DNA, the CDR3 is TGTGCCAGCAGCTTCGGACTAGAATTGCACGAGCAGTACTTC. Translation: CASSFGLELHEQYF.

The chain links TRBV5-1 to TRBJ2-4, with D tentatively TRBD1 or TRBD2 (5 bases each). This CDR3 is built from 14 residues. The germline CDR1 and CDR2 sequences are SGHRS and YFSETQ. V gave up 3 bases and J gave up 8 bases, with 15 bases separating them. The CDR3 DNA follows: TGCGCCAGCAGCTGGGGACGCCAAGAGGACATTCAGTACTTC. Translation: CASSWGRQEDIQYF.

CDR3 DNA sequence: TGCAGTGCTAGAAGCGTCAAGGGTTTCGGGGATCCGCAGTATTTT. This translates into CSARSVKGFGDPQYF. The genes are TRBV20-1 and TRBJ2-3, with D possibly being TRBD2 (5 bases). The CDR3 contains 15 residues. The V end was cut by 2 bases, the J end by 10 bases, with 22 bases between. The germline CDR1 and CDR2 sequences are DFQATT and SNEGSKA (reference sequence).

The chain uses TRBV5-1 and TRBJ2-1, with D tentatively TRBD1 or TRBD2 (6 bases each). CDR3 length: 15 amino acids. Germline V gene sequence: CDR1 SGHRS, CDR2 YFSETQ. The ends were cut back, 7 bases at V and 5 bases at J, with 19 bases in the middle. DNA of the CDR3: TGCGCCAGCGAGTGGGGACTGGACAGCCACAATGAGCAGTTCTTC. It is translated as CASEWGLDSHNEQFF.

J is TRBJ2-5 and V is TRBV2; D unclear. The CDR3 spans 18 residues. The V gene lost 8 bases and the J gene lost 1 base, with 26 bases spanning the gap. The germline V gene has CDR1 SNHLY and CDR2 FYNNEI. CDR3 sequence (DNA): TGTGCCAGCGGCCCCTTTGGTCCGAATAACTACTTCCAAGAGACCCAGTACTTC. This encodes CASGPFGPNNYFQETQYF.